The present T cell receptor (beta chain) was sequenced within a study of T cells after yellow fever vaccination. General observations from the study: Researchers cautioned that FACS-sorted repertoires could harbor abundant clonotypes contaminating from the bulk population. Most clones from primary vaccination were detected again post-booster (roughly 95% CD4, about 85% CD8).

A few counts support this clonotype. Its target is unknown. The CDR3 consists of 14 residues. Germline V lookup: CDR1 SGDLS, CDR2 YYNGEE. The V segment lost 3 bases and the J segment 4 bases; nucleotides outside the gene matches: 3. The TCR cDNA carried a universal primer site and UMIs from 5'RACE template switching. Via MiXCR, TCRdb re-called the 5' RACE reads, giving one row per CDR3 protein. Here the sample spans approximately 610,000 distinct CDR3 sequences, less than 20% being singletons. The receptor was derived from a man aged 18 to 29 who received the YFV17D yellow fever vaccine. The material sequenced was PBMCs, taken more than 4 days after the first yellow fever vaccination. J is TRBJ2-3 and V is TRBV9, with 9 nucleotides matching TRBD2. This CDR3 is CASSDLAGPDTQYF. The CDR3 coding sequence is TGTGCCAGCAGCGACCTAGCGGGGCCAGATACGCAGTATTTT. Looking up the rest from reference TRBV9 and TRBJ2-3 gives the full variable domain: DSGVTQTPKHLITATGQRVTLRCSPRSGDLSVYWYQQSLDQGLQFLIQYYNGEERAKGNILERFSAQQFPDLHSELNLSSLELGDSALYFCASSDLAGPDTQYFGPGTRLTVL.